These 5 T cell receptor beta chains came from one sample sequenced in a study of beta chain features in type 1 diabetes. The whole isolated RNA underwent reverse transcription, so sequencing captured expressed TCRB transcripts. Repertoires were generated with immunoSEQ multiplex PCR, while TCRdb's copy carries only in-frame clones and drops some. The table lists 120,000 to 150,000 clones, around 50% of them singletons. Source material: Tregs from blood. All receptors derive from a man between 18 and 35 years old in good health.

The chain employs TRBV10-3 and TRBJ2-7, with 8 bases fitting TRBD1. V shed 9 bases and J 3 bases; nucleotides not matched to a gene: 10. The CDR3 runs 14 residues. Germline V gene data show CDR1 as ENHRY and CDR2 as SYGVKD. DNA for the CDR3: TGTGCCATTAAGGCAGGACAGGGTGTCTACGAGCAGTACTTC. Its protein product is CAIKAGQGVYEQYF.

This chain joins TRBV2 and TRBJ1-2; D is unclear. CDR1 and CDR2 (germline): SNHLY, FYNNEI. The CDR3 loop spans 15 amino acids. V was trimmed by 0 bases and J by 1 base, leaving 9 bases between them. CDR3 sequence: CASSEARLVNYGYTF. The CDR3 nucleotides are TGTGCCAGCAGTGAAGCCCGCCTAGTTAACTATGGCTACACCTTC.

This clone was counted between two and nine times. The rearrangement uses TRBV7-2 and TRBJ2-5, with 10 bases that match TRBD1. After removal of 4 bases from V and 5 bases from J, the junction contained 7 bases not matched to a gene. Per the germline V gene, CDR1 is SGHTA and CDR2 is FQGNSA. This CDR3 is 15 amino acids long. This CDR3 is CASSSTTGGVETQYF. CDR3 in DNA: TGTGCCAGCAGCTCAACGACAGGGGGCGTGGAGACCCAGTACTTC.

The chain recombines TRBV29-1 with TRBJ1-2, with D perhaps matching TRBD1 (6 bases). Germline assignment: CDR1 SQVTM and CDR2 ANQGSEA. With 8 bases removed from V and 6 bases from J, the gap between germline ends came to 25 bases. The CDR3 covers 15 residues. The CDR3 protein is CSSDRRGGASDGYTF. DNA of the CDR3: TGCAGCTCTGACCGCCGGGGGGGCGCTTCCGATGGCTACACCTTC.

The J gene is TRBJ1-1, the V gene TRBV4-3; tentative D call: TRBD1 (5 bases). Trimming left V 0 bases short and J 9 bases short, with 23 bases between. The CDR3 length is 17 residues. In germline, CDR1 is LGHNA, CDR2 YSLEER. CDR3 DNA sequence: TGCGCCAGCAGCCAAGAAGGGACCGACGGGGGTCGGGGTAAAGCTTTCTTT. Translation: CASSQEGTDGGRGKAFF.